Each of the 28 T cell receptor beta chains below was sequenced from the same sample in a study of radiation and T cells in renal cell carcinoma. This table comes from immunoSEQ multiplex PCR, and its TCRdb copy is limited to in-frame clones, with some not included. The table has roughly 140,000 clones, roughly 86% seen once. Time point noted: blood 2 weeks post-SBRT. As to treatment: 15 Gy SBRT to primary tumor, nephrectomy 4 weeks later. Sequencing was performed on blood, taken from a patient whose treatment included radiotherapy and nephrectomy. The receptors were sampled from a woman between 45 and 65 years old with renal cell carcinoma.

The CDR3 loop reads CASSIGTSGPYEQYF. The DNA of the CDR3 is TGTGCCAGTAGTATTGGGACTAGCGGCCCCTACGAGCAGTACTTC. This chain links TRBV19 with TRBJ2-7; 11 bases line up with TRBD2. The germline gives CDR1 LNHDA, CDR2 SQIVND (reference sequence). The ends lost 3 bases at V and 2 bases at J; junction bases unmatched: 3. This CDR3 is 15 amino acids long. Complete variable domain (other parts from reference TRBV19 and TRBJ2-7): DGGITQSPKYLFRKEGQNVTLSCEQNLNHDAMYWYRQDPGQGLRLIYYSQIVNDFQKGDIAEGYSVSREKKESFPLTVTSAQKNPTAFYLCASSIGTSGPYEQYFGPGTRLTVT.

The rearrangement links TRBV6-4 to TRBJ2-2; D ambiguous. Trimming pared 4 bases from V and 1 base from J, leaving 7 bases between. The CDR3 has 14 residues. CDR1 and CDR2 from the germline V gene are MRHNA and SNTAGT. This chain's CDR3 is CASSVGGNTGELFF. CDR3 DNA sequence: TGTGCCAGCAGTGTAGGTGGGAACACCGGGGAGCTGTTTTTT.

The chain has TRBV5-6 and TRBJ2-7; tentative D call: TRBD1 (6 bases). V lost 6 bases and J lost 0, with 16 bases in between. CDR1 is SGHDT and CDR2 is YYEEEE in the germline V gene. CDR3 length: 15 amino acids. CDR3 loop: CASTLSGQSSYEQYF. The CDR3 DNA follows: TGTGCCAGCACTCTTTCGGGACAAAGCTCCTACGAGCAGTACTTC. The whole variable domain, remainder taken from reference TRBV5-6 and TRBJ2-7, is DAGVTQSPTHLIKTRGQQVTLRCSPKSGHDTVSWYQQALGQGPQFIFQYYEEEERQRGNFPDRFSGHQFPNYSSELNVNALLLGDSALYLCASTLSGQSSYEQYFGPGTRLTVT.

The CDR3: CASSMDKTGGYTF. The CDR3 DNA reads as TGCGCCAGCAGCATGGACAAGACTGGGGGCTACACCTTC. V is TRBV5-1 and J is TRBJ1-2, with D possibly TRBD1 on 5 matching bases. CDR3 length: 13 residues. V lost 4 bases and J 8 bases, leaving 15 bases between the germline ends. Germline lookup yields CDR1 SGHRS and CDR2 YFSETQ.

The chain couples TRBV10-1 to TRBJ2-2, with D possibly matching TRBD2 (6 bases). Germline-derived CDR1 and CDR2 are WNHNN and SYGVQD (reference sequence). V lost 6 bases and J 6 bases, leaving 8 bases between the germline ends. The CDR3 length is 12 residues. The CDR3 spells CASSPGAGELFF. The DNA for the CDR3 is TGCGCCAGCAGCCCGGGAGCCGGGGAGCTGTTTTTT.

CDR3 DNA: TGTGCCTGGAGTGTCCGCCTCTATGGCTACACCTTC. It is translated as CAWSVRLYGYTF. The J gene is TRBJ1-2, the V gene TRBV30; D is unclear. The germline V gene has CDR1 GTSNPN and CDR2 SVGIG (reference sequence). Between the trimmed V and J ends, which lost 0 bases and 4 bases, there was a span of 6 bases. The CDR3 loop spans 12 amino acids.

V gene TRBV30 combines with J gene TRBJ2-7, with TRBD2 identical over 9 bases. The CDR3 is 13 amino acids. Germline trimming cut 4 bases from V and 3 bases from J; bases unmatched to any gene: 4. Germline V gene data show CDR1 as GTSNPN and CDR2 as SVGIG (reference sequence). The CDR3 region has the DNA TGTGCCTGGACGCTAGCGGGATACTACGAGCAGTACTTC. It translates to CAWTLAGYYEQYF.

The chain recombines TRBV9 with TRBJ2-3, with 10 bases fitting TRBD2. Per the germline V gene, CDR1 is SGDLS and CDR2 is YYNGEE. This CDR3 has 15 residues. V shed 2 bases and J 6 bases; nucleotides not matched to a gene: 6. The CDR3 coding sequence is TGTGCCAGCAGCGTGAGAAGCGGGGGGGCGGATACGCAGTATTTT. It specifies CASSVRSGGADTQYF.

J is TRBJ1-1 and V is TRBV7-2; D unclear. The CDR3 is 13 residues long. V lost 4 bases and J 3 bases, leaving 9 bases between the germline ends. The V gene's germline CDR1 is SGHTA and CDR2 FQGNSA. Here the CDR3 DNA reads TGTGCCAGCAGCTCCCGACCGTACACTGAAGCTTTCTTT. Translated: CASSSRPYTEAFF.

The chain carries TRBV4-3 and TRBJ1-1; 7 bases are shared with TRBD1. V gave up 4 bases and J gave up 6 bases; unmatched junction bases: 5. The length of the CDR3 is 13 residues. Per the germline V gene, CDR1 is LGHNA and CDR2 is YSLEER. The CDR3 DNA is TGCGCCAGCAGCCGTAGACAGGGCGCTGAAGCTTTCTTT. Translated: CASSRRQGAEAFF.

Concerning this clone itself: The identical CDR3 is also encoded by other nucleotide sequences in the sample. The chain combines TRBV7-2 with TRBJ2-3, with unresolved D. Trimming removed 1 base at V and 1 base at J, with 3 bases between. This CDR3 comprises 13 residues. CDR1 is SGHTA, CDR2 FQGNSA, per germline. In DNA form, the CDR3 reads TGTGCCAGCAGCTTAGTGGGCACAGATACGCAGTATTTT. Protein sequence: CASSLVGTDTQYF. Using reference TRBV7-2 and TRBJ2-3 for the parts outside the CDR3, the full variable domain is GAGVSQSPSNKVTEKGKDVELRCDPISGHTALYWYRQSLGQGLEFLIYFQGNSAPDKSGLPSDRFSAERTGGSVSTLTIQRTQQEDSAVYLCASSLVGTDTQYFGPGTRLTVL.

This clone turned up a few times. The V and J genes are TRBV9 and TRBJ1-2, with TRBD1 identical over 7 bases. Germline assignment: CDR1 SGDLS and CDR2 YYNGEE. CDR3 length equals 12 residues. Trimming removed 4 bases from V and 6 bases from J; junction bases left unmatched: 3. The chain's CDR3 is CASSLDRDGYTF. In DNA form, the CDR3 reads TGTGCCAGCAGCCTAGACAGGGATGGCTACACCTTC.

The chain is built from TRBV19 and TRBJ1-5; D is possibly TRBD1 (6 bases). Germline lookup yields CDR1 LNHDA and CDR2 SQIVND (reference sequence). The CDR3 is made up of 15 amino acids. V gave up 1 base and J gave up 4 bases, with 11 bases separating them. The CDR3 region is CASSIAVGGNQPQHF. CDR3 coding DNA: TGTGCCAGTAGTATAGCGGTAGGGGGTAATCAGCCCCAGCATTTT.

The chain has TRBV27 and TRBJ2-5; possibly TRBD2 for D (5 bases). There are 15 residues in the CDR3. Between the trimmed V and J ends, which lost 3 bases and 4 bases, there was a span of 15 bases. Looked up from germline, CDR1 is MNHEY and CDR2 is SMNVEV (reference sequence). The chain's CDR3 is CASSFWSSAGETQYF. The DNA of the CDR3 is TGTGCCAGCAGTTTTTGGTCCTCGGCGGGAGAGACCCAGTACTTC.

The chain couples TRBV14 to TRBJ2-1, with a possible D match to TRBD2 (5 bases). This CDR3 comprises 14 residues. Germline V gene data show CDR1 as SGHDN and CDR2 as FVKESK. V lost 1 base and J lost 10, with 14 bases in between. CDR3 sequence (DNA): TGTGCCAGCAGCCAAGTTTTGGCCCGGGGAGAGCAGTTCTTC. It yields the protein CASSQVLARGEQFF.

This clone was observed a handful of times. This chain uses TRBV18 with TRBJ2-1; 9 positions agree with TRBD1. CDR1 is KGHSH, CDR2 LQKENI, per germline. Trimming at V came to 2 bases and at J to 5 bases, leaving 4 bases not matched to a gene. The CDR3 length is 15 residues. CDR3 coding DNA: TGTGCCAGCTCACCAACCAGGACAGGGGACAATGAGCAGTTCTTC. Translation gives CASSPTRTGDNEQFF.

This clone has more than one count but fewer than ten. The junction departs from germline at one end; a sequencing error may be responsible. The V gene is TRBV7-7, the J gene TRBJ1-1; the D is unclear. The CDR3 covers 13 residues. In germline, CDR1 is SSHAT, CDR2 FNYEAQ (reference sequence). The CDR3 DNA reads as TGTGCTAGCAGCTTAGACGCGAACACTGAAGCTTTCTTT. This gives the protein CASSLDANTEAFF. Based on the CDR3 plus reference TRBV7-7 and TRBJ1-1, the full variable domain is GAGVSQSPRYKVTKRGQDVTLRCDPISSHATLYWYQQALGQGPEFLTYFNYEAQPDKSGLPSDRFSAERPEGSISTLTIQRTEQRDSAMYRCASSLDANTEAFFGQGTRLTVV.

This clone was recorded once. For the CDR3, the DNA is TGTGCCAGCAGCTCACAGGGGGCCTACGAGCAGTACTTC. Translation: CASSSQGAYEQYF. V and J are TRBV13 and TRBJ2-7; 8 nucleotides match TRBD1. CDR1 PRHDT and CDR2 FYEKMQ come from the germline V gene (reference sequence). With 4 bases clipped from V and 2 bases from J, the junction kept 1 base outside the gene matches. This CDR3 comprises 13 residues.

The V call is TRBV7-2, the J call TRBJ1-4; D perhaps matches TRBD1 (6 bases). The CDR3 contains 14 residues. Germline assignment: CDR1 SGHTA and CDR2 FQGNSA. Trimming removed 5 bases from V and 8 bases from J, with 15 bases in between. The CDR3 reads CASSRDTSGEKLFF. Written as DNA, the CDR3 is TGTGCCAGCAGCCGGGACACCTCCGGCGAAAAACTGTTTTTT.

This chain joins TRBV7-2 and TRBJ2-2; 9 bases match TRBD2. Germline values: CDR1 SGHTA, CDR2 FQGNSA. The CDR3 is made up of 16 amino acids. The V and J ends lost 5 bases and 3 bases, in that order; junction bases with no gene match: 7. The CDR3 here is CASSPEGGGDTGELFF. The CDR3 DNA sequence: TGTGCCAGCAGCCCGGAGGGCGGGGGGGACACCGGGGAGCTGTTTTTT.

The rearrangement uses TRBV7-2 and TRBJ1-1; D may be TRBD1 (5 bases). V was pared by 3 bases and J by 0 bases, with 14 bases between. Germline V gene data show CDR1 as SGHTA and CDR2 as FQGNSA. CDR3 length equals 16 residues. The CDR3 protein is CASSFLGVGLNTEAFF. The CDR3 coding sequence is TGTGCCAGCAGCTTTTTGGGGGTTGGGTTGAACACTGAAGCTTTCTTT.

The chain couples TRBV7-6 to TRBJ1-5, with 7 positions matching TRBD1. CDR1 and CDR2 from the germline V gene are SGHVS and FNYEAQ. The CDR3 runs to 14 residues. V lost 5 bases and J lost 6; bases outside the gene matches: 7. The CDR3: CASSPETGIQPQHF. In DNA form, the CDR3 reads TGTGCCAGCAGCCCTGAGACAGGGATTCAGCCCCAGCATTTT.

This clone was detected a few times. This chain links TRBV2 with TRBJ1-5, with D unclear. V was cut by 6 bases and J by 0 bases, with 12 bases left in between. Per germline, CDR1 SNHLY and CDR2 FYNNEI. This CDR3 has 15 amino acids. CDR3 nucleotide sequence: TGTGCCAGCAGCCTTGGATTCTATAGCAATCAGCCCCAGCATTTT. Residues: CASSLGFYSNQPQHF. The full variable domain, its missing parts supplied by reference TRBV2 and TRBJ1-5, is EPEVTQTPSHQVTQMGQEVILRCVPISNHLYFYWYRQILGQKVEFLVSFYNNEISEKSEIFDDQFSVERPDGSNFTLKIRSTKLEDSAMYFCASSLGFYSNQPQHFGDGTRLSIL.

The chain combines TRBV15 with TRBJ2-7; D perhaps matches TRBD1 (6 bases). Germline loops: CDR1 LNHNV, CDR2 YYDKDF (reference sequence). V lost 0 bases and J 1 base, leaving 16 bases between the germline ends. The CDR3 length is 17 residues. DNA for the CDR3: TGTGCCACCAGCAGAGATGCCCCCGGGACACCTTCCTACGAGCAGTACTTC. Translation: CATSRDAPGTPSYEQYF. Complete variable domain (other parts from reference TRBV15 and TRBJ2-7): DAMVIQNPRYQVTQFGKPVTLSCSQTLNHNVMYWYQQKSSQAPKLLFHYYDKDFNNEADTPDNFQSRRPNTSFCFLDIRSPGLGDTAMYLCATSRDAPGTPSYEQYFGPGTRLTVT.

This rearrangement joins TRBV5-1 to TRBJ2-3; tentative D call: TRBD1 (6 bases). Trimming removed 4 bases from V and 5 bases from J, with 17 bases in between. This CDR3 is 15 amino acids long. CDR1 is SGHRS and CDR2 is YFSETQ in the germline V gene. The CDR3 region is CASSPEGRGIDTQYF. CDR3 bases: TGCGCCAGCAGCCCCGAGGGCAGGGGCATAGATACGCAGTATTTT.

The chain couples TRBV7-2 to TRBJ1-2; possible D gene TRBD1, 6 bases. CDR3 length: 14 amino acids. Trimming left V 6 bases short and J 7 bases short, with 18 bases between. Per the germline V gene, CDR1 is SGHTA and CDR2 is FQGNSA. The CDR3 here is CASRLAGARGGYTF. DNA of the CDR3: TGTGCCAGCAGGCTCGCGGGGGCTCGGGGTGGCTACACCTTC.

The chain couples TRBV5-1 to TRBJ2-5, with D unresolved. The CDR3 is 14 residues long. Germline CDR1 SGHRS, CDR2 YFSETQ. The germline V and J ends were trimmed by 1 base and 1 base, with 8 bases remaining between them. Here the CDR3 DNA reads TGCGCCAGCAGCTTGATGGGGTCCCAAGAGACCCAGTACTTC. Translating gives CASSLMGSQETQYF. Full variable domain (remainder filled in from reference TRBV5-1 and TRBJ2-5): KAGVTQTPRYLIKTRGQQVTLSCSPISGHRSVSWYQQTPGQGLQFLFEYFSETQRNKGNFPGRFSGRQFSNSRSEMNVSTLELGDSALYLCASSLMGSQETQYFGPGTRLLVL.

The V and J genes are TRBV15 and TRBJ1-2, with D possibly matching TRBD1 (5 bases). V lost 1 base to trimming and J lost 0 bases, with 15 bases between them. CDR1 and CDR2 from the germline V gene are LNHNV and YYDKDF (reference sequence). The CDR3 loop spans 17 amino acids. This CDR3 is CATSRGGADGTNYGYTF. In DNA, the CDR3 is TGTGCCACCAGCAGAGGAGGGGCTGACGGAACTAACTATGGCTACACCTTC.